These 14 T cell receptor beta chains came from one sample sequenced in a study of T-cell memory formation after mild COVID-19. TCRdb independently ran MiXCR on the 5' RACE reads; one entry per CDR3 protein. The sample yields roughly 600,000 distinct CDR3 sequences, about 20% seen once. The sequenced sample consisted of PBMCs or a T cell subset sorted from them (not recorded which). Receptors originate from an adult woman who had mild COVID-19 (a few samples of this study predate the infection). Cell type and time point are not known.

This clonotype was counted only a few times. The CDR3 DNA reads TGTGCCAGCAGCTTGCGGGAGTGGAATGAGCAGTTCTTC. Protein product: CASSLREWNEQFF. The V call is TRBV5-6, the J call TRBJ2-1, with D tentatively TRBD2 (6 bases). Germline V lookup: CDR1 SGHDT, CDR2 YYEEEE. V was shortened by 1 base and J by 7 bases, with 9 bases between the two germline ends. The CDR3 runs to 13 residues.

CDR3 in amino acids: CASSVYSPRGNTIYF. CDR3 DNA sequence: TGTGCCAGCAGCGTTTATTCACCCAGGGGAAACACCATATATTTT. This chain uses TRBV7-2 with TRBJ1-3, with D uncertain. Trimming removed 5 bases at V and 4 bases at J, with 15 bases between. CDR1 is SGHTA and CDR2 is FQGNSA in the germline V gene. The CDR3 runs to 15 residues.

The chain couples TRBV9 to TRBJ2-2, with D maybe TRBD2 (5 bases). The CDR3 length is 19 residues. V lost 5 bases and J 3 bases, leaving 26 bases between the germline ends. The germline V gene encodes CDR1 SGDLS and CDR2 YYNGEE. CDR3 DNA: TGTGCCAGCAGTAGTCAGTCCGTCCTAGCTGAGGAGTACACCGGGGAGCTGTTTTTT. This sequence encodes CASSSQSVLAEEYTGELFF.

The gene calls are TRBV10-3 and TRBJ1-4; possibly TRBD1 for D (5 bases). The CDR3 sequence is 16 residues long. V lost 10 bases to trimming and J lost 3 bases, with 21 bases between them. Germline V gene lookup returns CDR1 ENHRY and CDR2 SYGVKD. For the CDR3, the DNA is TGTGCCACCAGACCGGGCAGGGCAGCTTCTAATGAAAAACTGTTTTTT. It translates to CATRPGRAASNEKLFF.

This clonotype has just a few counts. The rearrangement links TRBV7-9 to TRBJ1-1, with a weak D call TRBD1 (5 bases). V was clipped by 5 bases and J by 1 base, with 14 bases between them. Germline V CDR1 and CDR2: SEHNR, FQNEAQ (reference sequence). The CDR3 is made up of 15 amino acids. DNA of the CDR3: TGTGCCAGCAGCGCAGCGGGGGTGCGGAACACTGAAGCTTTCTTT. Translated: CASSAAGVRNTEAFF.

This clonotype has more than one count but fewer than ten. The chain uses TRBV30 and TRBJ2-7, with D perhaps TRBD1 or TRBD2 (5 bases each). Trimming removed 0 bases at V and 7 bases at J, with 19 bases between. CDR1 and CDR2 (germline): GTSNPN, SVGIG (reference sequence). The CDR3 contains 15 residues. The CDR3 loop reads CAWSVGGRVGEEQYF. The CDR3 DNA follows: TGTGCCTGGAGTGTTGGCGGCAGGGTGGGGGAGGAGCAGTACTTC. Full variable domain (rest looked up from reference TRBV30 and TRBJ2-7): SQTIHQWPATLVQPVGSPLSLECTVEGTSNPNLYWYRQAAGRGLQLLFYSVGIGQISSEVPQNLSASRPQDRQFILSSKKLLLSDSGFYLCAWSVGGRVGEEQYFGPGTRLTVT.

This clonotype was counted ten times or more. The junction differs from germline at one of its ends, possibly a read error. This chain connects TRBV18 to TRBJ2-5, with D unclear. The CDR3 is made up of 13 amino acids. From germline, CDR1 is KGHSH and CDR2 LQKENI. CDR3 in amino acids: CASSQTRGETQYF. CDR3 sequence (DNA): TGCGCCAGCAGCCAAACACGTGGGGAGACCCAGTACTTC. Looking up the rest from reference TRBV18 and TRBJ2-5 gives the full variable domain: NAGVMQNPRHLVRRRGQEARLRCSPMKGHSHVYWYRQLPEEGLKFMVYLQKENIIDESGMPKERFSAEFPKEGPSILRIQQVVRGDSAAYFCASSQTRGETQYFGPGTRLLVL.

V usage is TRBV12-3 or TRBV12-4 and J usage is TRBJ2-5; 10 bases align to TRBD2. V was pared by 5 bases and J by 5 bases, with 8 bases of the junction left unmatched. The CDR3 loop spans 15 amino acids. The CDR3 nucleotides read TGTGCCAGCAGTCCCACTAGCGGGAAAATGGAGACCCAGTACTTC. Its protein product is CASSPTSGKMETQYF.

The rearrangement links TRBV12-3 or TRBV12-4 to TRBJ1-6; 7 nucleotides align to TRBD1. The CDR3 extends over 15 amino acids. J lost 9 bases, V lost 6 bases, and 11 bases had no gene match. The CDR3 DNA reads as TGTGCCAGCAGCCCAGCACAGGGGTTGCGTTCACCCCTCCACTTT. It translates to CASSPAQGLRSPLHF.

The table lists this clonotype with a few counts. This chain connects TRBV18 to TRBJ2-2, with 7 bases identical to TRBD1. The CDR3 runs to 14 residues. CDR1 and CDR2 from the germline V gene are KGHSH and LQKENI. With V trimmed by 6 bases and J by 3 bases, 4 bases remained unmatched. CDR3 coding DNA: TGTGCCAGCTCTTCGACAGGGTACACCGGGGAGCTGTTTTTT. This translates into CASSSTGYTGELFF. The full variable domain, its missing parts supplied by reference TRBV18 and TRBJ2-2, is NAGVMQNPRHLVRRRGQEARLRCSPMKGHSHVYWYRQLPEEGLKFMVYLQKENIIDESGMPKERFSAEFPKEGPSILRIQQVVRGDSAAYFCASSSTGYTGELFFGEGSRLTVL.

The chain is built from TRBV2 and TRBJ2-7; a possible D gene is TRBD2 (6 bases). Germline values: CDR1 SNHLY, CDR2 FYNNEI. This CDR3 has 13 amino acids. V dropped 7 bases and J dropped 1 base, with 11 bases sitting between them. The CDR3 DNA reads as TGTGCCAGCACGGTACTAGCTTCCTACGAGCAGTACTTC. Protein product: CASTVLASYEQYF.

The V and J genes are TRBV6-1 and TRBJ2-1, with a weak D call TRBD2 (5 bases). CDR3 length equals 12 residues. Germline CDR1 is MNHNS and CDR2 is SASEGT. The V gene lost 9 bases and the J gene lost 6 bases, with 12 bases spanning the gap. The CDR3 nucleotides read TGTGCCAGTTCGAGGGTGGTCAATGAGCAGTTCTTC. It encodes CASSRVVNEQFF.

This clonotype was recorded a few times. The chain has TRBV24-1 and TRBJ2-3, with D possibly TRBD2 on 5 matching bases. The CDR3 spans 15 residues. The germline V gene has CDR1 KGHDR and CDR2 SFDVKD. The germline V and J ends were trimmed by 4 bases and 1 base, with 11 bases remaining between them. CDR3: CATSDNTRRTDTQYF. The CDR3 DNA follows: TGTGCCACCAGTGACAACACTAGGCGCACAGATACGCAGTATTTT.

The rearrangement joins TRBV29-1 to TRBJ2-1; possible D gene TRBD1, 6 bases. Germline CDR1 reads SQVTM; CDR2 reads ANQGSEA. CDR3 size: 14 residues. With 7 bases removed from V and 3 bases from J, the gap between germline ends came to 16 bases. CDR3 in DNA: TGCAGCGCCCGATTGGGGGCCGGCTACAATGAGCAGTTCTTC. It is translated as CSARLGAGYNEQFF.